This entry features one T cell receptor beta chain sequence. Its antigen remains unknown. 13 Jbeta primers and 60 Vbeta primers were used for the PCR. Data came from immunoSEQ multiplex PCR; TCRdb stores just in-frame clones and leaves some out. Found here are 150,000 to 250,000 clones, 82% of them singletons; the top ten hold roughly 6%. The data are from a study of cytomegalovirus exposure and HLA in healthy donors. The study's findings and limits: As a later analysis showed, several of the most significant clusters appeared to be linked to common viral pathogens. Sequences of the TCR beta chain were said to predict the HLA-A and HLA-B alleles of most subjects accurately.

Likely unrecorded immune exposures existed in these nominally healthy donors. The TCR was taken from a woman aged 45 to 65 in good health and CMV-seropositive. The sample was PBMCs.

CDR3 residues: CASSLAAGETQYF. DNA of the CDR3: TGTGCCAGCAGCTTAGCGGCGGGGGAGACCCAGTACTTC. This chain joins TRBV7-2 and TRBJ2-5; weak D call: TRBD2 (6 bases). From germline, CDR1 is SGHTA and CDR2 FQGNSA. This CDR3 spans 13 amino acids. V was pared by 0 bases and J by 5 bases, with 7 bases between.